Shown below are 22 T cell receptor beta chains from a single sample sequenced in a study of Graves' ophthalmopathy and Graves' hyperthyroidism listed by TCRdb under 2018. For sequencing, an Illumina HiSeq 2000 was employed. TCR beta CDR3 regions were amplified from RNA transcripts for repertoire sequencing. The first round of RT-PCR was done with HTBI primers and the Qiagen OneStep RT-PCR kit, and was followed by a second round of multiplex PCR, then size selection and purification. The public reads were quality trimmed at Q25 with fastp and then assembled into clones with MiXCR by TCRdb, keeping productive beta chains. Every entry covers one CDR3 protein and lists the most common genes and DNA from its rows. In all, the sample holds over 650,000 distinct CDR3 sequences, and 35% to 45% of those were seen once. Roughly 3.5% of the sample rests with the top ten. The sample comprised peripheral blood. The receptors shown here come from an adult man with Graves' ophthalmopathy.

The chain is built from TRBV19 and TRBJ1-4; 7 bases fit TRBD1. With 3 bases clipped from V and 7 bases from J, the junction kept 8 bases outside the gene matches. CDR3 size: 15 residues. Germline CDR1 is LNHDA and CDR2 is SQIVND (reference sequence). CDR3 sequence (DNA): TGTGCCAGTAGTATGGAAAGGGGGCCGAGTGAAAAACTGTTTTTT. This codes for CASSMERGPSEKLFF.

This clonotype was found many times. The J gene is TRBJ1-1, the V gene TRBV12-3 or TRBV12-4, with a tentative D call TRBD1 (5 bases). Trimming took 10 bases from V and 3 from J, leaving 15 bases between them. CDR3 length equals 13 residues. The chain's CDR3 is CAISWGRDTEAFF. CDR3 nucleotides: TGTGCCATCAGCTGGGGGAGGGACACTGAAGCTTTCTTT.

The CDR3 is CASSLGNPTDTQYF. In DNA form, the CDR3 reads TGTGCCAGCAGCTTGGGGAACCCCACAGATACGCAGTATTTT. This chain links TRBV5-8 with TRBJ2-3, with no clear D. Germline CDR1 and CDR2: SGHTS and YDEGEE. This CDR3 spans 14 amino acids. V was shortened by 0 bases and J by 2 bases, with 7 bases between the two germline ends.

This chain links TRBV5-4 with TRBJ1-2; TRBD1 might be the D (6 bases). V lost 4 bases and J 4 bases, leaving 14 bases between the germline ends. This CDR3 region has 14 residues. Germline-derived CDR1 and CDR2 are SGHNT and YYREEE (reference sequence). CDR3 coding DNA: TGTGCCAGCAGCGTTGACAGGATAAGCTATGGCTACACCTTC. Protein: CASSVDRISYGYTF. The full variable domain, its missing parts supplied by reference TRBV5-4 and TRBJ1-2, is ETGVTQSPTHLIKTRGQQVTLRCSSQSGHNTVSWYQQALGQGPQFIFQYYREEENGRGNFPPRFSGLQFPNYSSELNVNALELDDSALYLCASSVDRISYGYTFGSGTRLTVV.

This clonotype has a handful of counts. J is TRBJ2-2 and V is TRBV11-2, with 10 bases identical to TRBD2. Germline values: CDR1 SGHAT, CDR2 FQNNGV. The CDR3 has 19 residues. Trimming removed 0 bases from V and 3 bases from J; junction bases left unmatched: 10. CDR3 coding DNA: TGTGCCAGCAGCTTAGATAAGTGGCTAGCGGGGGACGACACCGGGGAGCTGTTTTTT. Protein product: CASSLDKWLAGDDTGELFF. Combining the CDR3 with reference TRBV11-2 and TRBJ2-2 gives the whole variable domain EAGVAQSPRYKIIEKRQSVAFWCNPISGHATLYWYQQILGQGPKLLIQFQNNGVVDDSQLPKDRFSAERLKGVDSTLKIQPAKLEDSAVYLCASSLDKWLAGDDTGELFFGEGSRLTVL.

This clonotype has just one count. The conserved closing phenylalanine or tryptophan is absent in this CDR3, likely reflecting a read error. The genes are TRBV5-1 and TRBJ2-7; D is uncertain. The CDR3 has 13 residues. Trimming took 0 bases from V and 1 from J, leaving 5 bases between them. Germline V gives CDR1 SGHRS, CDR2 YFSETQ. The CDR3 DNA is TGCGCCAGCAGCTTGGTTGATTCCTACGAGCAGTACCTC. Translation: CASSLVDSYEQYL.

Concerning this clonotype: At one boundary the junction diverges from the germline segment, which might be a read error. The chain is built from TRBV5-1 and TRBJ2-7; D perhaps matches TRBD1 (6 bases). The CDR3 extends over 15 amino acids. From germline, CDR1 is SGHRS and CDR2 YFSETQ. The DNA of the CDR3 is TGCGCCGGCAGCTTGGAGGCCAGGGGAACCTACGAGCAGTACTTC. Amino acids: CAGSLEARGTYEQYF.

The CDR3 nucleotides read TGTGCCTGGAGTGTAGGGGGTTCACAGCATTTT. It specifies CAWSVGGSQHF. V usage is TRBV30 and J usage is TRBJ1-5; perhaps TRBD1 as D (6 bases). CDR3 length equals 11 residues. Trimming shortened V by 0 bases and J by 13 bases, and 10 bases separated the two germline ends. Germline lookup yields CDR1 GTSNPN and CDR2 SVGIG (reference sequence).

The chain links TRBV24-1 to TRBJ2-2; perhaps TRBD1 as D (5 bases). Trimming shortened V by 11 bases and J by 3 bases, and 21 bases separated the two germline ends. This CDR3 is 16 amino acids long. CDR1 is KGHDR, CDR2 SFDVKD, per germline. CDR3 loop: CASSPPPGLDTGELFF. As DNA, the CDR3 is TGTGCCAGCTCACCACCGCCAGGGCTGGACACCGGGGAGCTGTTTTTT.

V and J are TRBV6-5 and TRBJ2-7; the D call may be TRBD1 or TRBD2 (6 bases each). Germline V gene sequence: CDR1 MNHEY, CDR2 SVGAGI. This CDR3 contains 16 residues. Trimming cost V 0 bases and J 4 bases, with 16 bases left between them. As DNA, the CDR3 is TGTGCCAGCAGTTACTCCGGGGGCAGCACAGGGTACGAGCAGTACTTC. It specifies CASSYSGGSTGYEQYF.

CDR3 in amino acids: CASSESAGTRDLGYTF. As DNA, the CDR3 is TGTGCCAGCAGTGAATCAGCAGGGACCCGAGATCTTGGCTACACCTTC. The genes are TRBV25-1 and TRBJ1-2; perhaps TRBD1 as D (5 bases). The V gene's germline CDR1 is MGHDK and CDR2 SYGVNS. This CDR3 is built from 16 residues. Trimming stripped 1 base from V and 7 bases from J, with 19 bases between.

This clonotype was seen repeatedly, ten times or more. The CDR3 here is CASSELGTAEDEKLFF. CDR3 coding DNA: TGTGCCAGCAGTGAATTAGGGACAGCTGAAGATGAAAAACTGTTTTTT. The rearrangement uses TRBV25-1 and TRBJ1-4; 7 nucleotides agree with TRBD1. CDR1 is MGHDK and CDR2 is SYGVNS in the germline V gene. The CDR3 sequence is 16 residues long. V trimming: 1 base; J trimming: 6 bases; junction bases outside the gene matches: 8.

This clonotype was recorded only once. The CDR3 here is CASSAGQGYF. The CDR3 coding sequence is TGTGCCAGCAGTGCCGGACAGGGGTACTTC. V and J are TRBV2 and TRBJ2-7, with 8 bases fitting TRBD1. The germline CDR1 and CDR2 sequences are SNHLY and FYNNEI. The CDR3 totals 10 residues. Unmatched junction bases numbered 2, after V lost 4 bases and J lost 12 bases.

This clonotype was picked up many times. The chain uses TRBV5-1 and TRBJ1-6, with D perhaps matching TRBD1 (6 bases). The germline V and J ends were trimmed by 4 bases and 8 bases, with 13 bases remaining between them. The V gene's germline CDR1 is SGHRS and CDR2 YFSETQ. The CDR3 covers 14 residues. CDR3 region: CASSEDSIHSPLHF. The CDR3 DNA is TGCGCCAGCAGCGAGGACAGTATCCATTCACCCCTCCACTTT.

This clonotype has ten or more counts. The gene calls are TRBV2 and TRBJ2-5; tentative D call: TRBD2 (6 bases). The CDR3 extends over 13 amino acids. Trimming removed 11 bases at V and 4 bases at J, with 17 bases between. Germline V gives CDR1 SNHLY, CDR2 FYNNEI. CDR3 loop: CARFIPGGETQYF. The CDR3 DNA sequence: TGTGCCCGCTTCATTCCCGGGGGAGAGACCCAGTACTTC.

The table lists this clonotype with many counts. The chain is built from TRBV12-3 or TRBV12-4 and TRBJ1-3; D is undetermined. CDR3 length: 13 amino acids. V was trimmed by 6 bases and J by 0 bases, leaving 6 bases between them. CDR3 coding DNA: TGTGCCAGCAGGGCGGGCTCTGGAAACACCATATATTTT. Encoded protein: CASRAGSGNTIYF.

The chain uses TRBV5-1 and TRBJ1-4, with D perhaps TRBD1 (5 bases). V was trimmed by 4 bases and J by 8 bases, leaving 18 bases between them. Per germline, CDR1 SGHRS and CDR2 YFSETQ. This CDR3 has 15 amino acids. For the CDR3, the DNA is TGCGCCAGCAGCCACCTCCGGGAAGGGGACGAAAAACTGTTTTTT. This codes for CASSHLREGDEKLFF.

This clonotype appeared many times. This chain uses TRBV10-2 with TRBJ2-7; 11 bases match TRBD2. The CDR3 runs to 16 residues. Germline trimming cut 4 bases from V and 0 bases from J; bases unmatched to any gene: 5. Germline V gives CDR1 WSHSY, CDR2 SAAADI. Written as DNA, the CDR3 is TGCGCCAGCAGTGGCGGACTAGCGGGTCGCTCCTACGAGCAGTACTTC. Its translation is CASSGGLAGRSYEQYF.

On this clonotype: A much larger clonotype is one base distant, so this may be a read error. This chain connects TRBV7-7 to TRBJ2-5; D is perhaps TRBD1 (6 bases). Trimming removed 1 base at V and 7 bases at J, with 16 bases between. The CDR3 contains 15 residues. Germline V CDR1 and CDR2: SSHAT, FNYEAQ (reference sequence). The CDR3: CASSLGTGYKGTQYF. The CDR3 DNA sequence: TGTGCCAGCAGCTTAGGCACAGGGTATAAGGGGACCCAGTACTTC.

Notes on this clonotype: Since a much larger clone is just one base distant, this may be a read error. The CDR3 carries no conserved terminal phenylalanine or tryptophan, so it likely arises from a read error. The V call is TRBV7-8, the J call TRBJ2-5; 9 bases agree with TRBD2. J was trimmed by 2 bases and V by 2 bases; bases with no gene match: 3. The CDR3 is 15 residues long. The germline V gene has CDR1 SGHVS and CDR2 FQNEAQ. The CDR3 sequence is CASSLSLAGQETQYV. The CDR3 coding sequence is TGTGCCAGCAGCTTAAGTCTAGCGGGGCAAGAGACCCAGTACGTC.

This clonotype was counted between two and nine times. J is TRBJ1-4 and V is TRBV7-6, with D tentatively TRBD1 (6 bases). The germline CDR1 and CDR2 sequences are SGHVS and FNYEAQ. Trimming left V 1 base short and J 7 bases short, with 19 bases between. CDR3 length equals 17 residues. Here the CDR3 reads CASSLVPAGEYGEKLFF. CDR3 DNA: TGTGCCAGCAGCTTAGTACCGGCAGGGGAATATGGTGAAAAACTGTTTTTT. The variable domain in full, completed from reference TRBV7-6 and TRBJ1-4, reads GAGVSQSPRYKVTKRGQDVALRCDPISGHVSLYWYRQALGQGPEFLTYFNYEAQQDKSGLPNDRFSAERPEGSISTLTIQRTEQRDSAMYRCASSLVPAGEYGEKLFFGSGTQLSVL.

The J gene is TRBJ2-1, the V gene TRBV25-1, with 11 bases that match TRBD1. There are 14 residues in the CDR3. The V segment lost 6 bases and the J segment 5 bases; nucleotides outside the gene matches: 3. CDR1 MGHDK and CDR2 SYGVNS come from the germline V gene. The CDR3 loop reads CASSRDRGNNEQFF. CDR3 sequence (DNA): TGTGCCAGCAGCCGGGACAGGGGGAACAATGAGCAGTTCTTC.